This T cell receptor (beta chain) was retrieved from a study of CD8+CD57+ T cells in acquired aplastic anemia. The authors sequenced patients whose flow cytometry had shown CD8+CD57+ cell expansion. There are 15 residues in the CDR3. V was cut by 4 bases and J by 5 bases, with 12 bases left in between. CDR1 is WNHNN, CDR2 SYGVQD, per germline (reference sequence). Template material for TCR beta VDJ and CDR3 profiling consisted of genomic DNA. TCRdb reanalysed the reads using MiXCR and keeps one entry per CDR3 protein. The sample comprises roughly 100,000 distinct CDR3 sequences, approximately 73% of which are singletons, and 65% rests with the top ten. This clonotype was seen more than once but under ten times.

The TCR comes from a human donor with aplastic anemia. The material sequenced was sorted CD4+, CD8+, or CD8+CD57+ T cells (not recorded which) from PBMCs. The gene calls are TRBV10-1 and TRBJ1-6, with no clear D. This chain's CDR3 is CASSVLKDDNSPLHF. In DNA, the CDR3 is TGCGCCAGCAGTGTTTTGAAGGATGATAATTCACCCCTCCACTTT.